This T cell receptor beta chain originates from a study of control samples from healthy donors and cancer patients. Germline-derived CDR1 and CDR2 are SGDLS and YYNGEE. This CDR3 has 19 amino acids. V was pared by 5 bases and J by 1 base, with 21 bases of the junction left unmatched. Assay: immunoSEQ multiplex PCR; the TCRdb copy retains only in-frame clones and omits some. The sample contains roughly 160,000 clones, nearly 96% of which appear only once. Sequencing was carried out using blood. The TCR originated in a woman aged 25-40 years in good health. The chain recombines TRBV9 with TRBJ2-7; TRBD1 matches at 7 bases. The CDR3 region is CASRAYLAITGELSYEQYF. CDR3 nucleotide sequence: TGTGCCAGCAGGGCCTACTTAGCTATAACAGGGGAGTTATCCTACGAGCAGTACTTC.